This T cell receptor beta chain was identified during a study of graft-versus-host responses after intestinal transplantation. Study-wide context: The transplants performed in recipients were multivisceral, liver-intestinal, or isolated intestinal. The study gave all recipients anti-thymocyte globulin induction, then tacrolimus and steroids for 2 to 3 years. Overall study findings and caveats: The authors found GvH clones in recipient marrow, some appearing first in ileum or blood. Early HvG declines after transplant were associated with peak circulating GvH clone levels.

Of note for this clone: Its antigen is not identified.

Germline-derived CDR1 and CDR2 are SGHTA and FQGNSA. With 2 bases removed from V and 6 bases from J, the gap between germline ends came to 5 bases. The CDR3 sequence is 12 residues long. The data were produced by immunoSEQ multiplex PCR, yet TCRdb's version contains in-frame clones alone and is incomplete. The sample has about 88,000 clones; 91% are singletons. This TCR derives from a human donor who was the organ donor for an intestinal transplant. The sample here was unstimulated CD4+ T cells sorted from spleen or lymph node cells, taken before transplant. The V and J genes are TRBV7-2 and TRBJ2-1; D not certain. CDR3 residues: CASSLFGNEQFF. CDR3 bases: TGTGCCAGCAGCTTATTCGGCAATGAGCAGTTCTTC.